This T cell receptor beta chain was recovered during a study of blood T cell repertoires in COVID-19. Across the study: PBMCs, B-cell-depleted T cells, or T cells provided the cDNA or gDNA that made up the material.

V shed 3 bases and J shed 0 bases, with 35 bases lying between them. From germline, CDR1 is SGDLS and CDR2 YYNGEE. The CDR3 has 23 residues. Authors' processing steps: It was from reference gene primer amplification that nucleated cell counts were estimated. Profiled with immunoSEQ multiplex PCR; TCRdb holds only in-frame clones, not every one. V and J calls and clone size come straight from that table; D and trimming were deduced from the DNA. The sample records about 230,000 clones, around 84% being singletons. This sequence originates from a man aged 50-60 years with COVID-19, enrolled during active disease. The chain recombines TRBV9 with TRBJ2-3; D possibly corresponds to TRBD1 (6 bases). Sequenced: peripheral blood. The CDR3 loop is CASSERSRPQGPADQHSTDTQYF. Here the CDR3 DNA reads TGTGCCAGCAGCGAACGTAGTCGACCACAGGGTCCCGCAGATCAGCATAGCACAGATACGCAGTATTTT.